Listed below are T cell receptor beta chains from one sample, sequenced in a study of T cells after yellow fever vaccination. MiXCR was run by TCRdb on the 5' RACE reads, yielding one entry per CDR3 protein. The table lists hundreds of thousands of distinct CDR3 sequences, about 12% of them singletons. Sequenced here: PBMCs, sampled on the day of the yellow fever booster vaccination. These receptors came from a man in his thirties or forties who received the YFV17D yellow fever vaccine. CDR3s include the opening cysteine and the closing phenylalanine or tryptophan. Fields, in order: clone size, D gene, V gene, J gene, CDR3 DNA, CDR3 protein. D genes are given only for firm matches. Some rows have no size entry. The others give once, few or many, or a class for an expanded clone.

>NA|NA|TRBV20-1|TRBJ2-2
TGCAGTGCTAGAACCGCAGGGTACACCGGGGAGCTGTTTTTT
CSARTAGYTGELFF
>NA|NA|TRBV7-8|TRBJ1-1
TGTGCCAGCAGCTTAGCGCGGAAGTTGGTTGGCACTGAAGCTTTCTTT
CASSLARKLVGTEAFF
>NA|NA|TRBV29-1|TRBJ2-5
TGCAGCGTTGCGAAGGGGGACCAAGAGACCCAGTACTTC
CSVAKGDQETQYF
>few|NA|TRBV15|TRBJ2-7
TGTGCCACCAGCAGAGGGGGACTGTTGAGCTCCTACGAGCAGTACTTC
CATSRGGLLSSYEQYF
>many|NA|TRBV7-8|TRBJ2-7
TGTGCCAGCAGCCCCCGACAGTCCTACGAGCAGTACTTC
CASSPRQSYEQYF
>few|TRBD1|TRBV9|TRBJ1-2
TGTGCCAGCAGCCCCCGGGACAGGGGACGTAAGGCCTTC
CASSPRDRGRKAF
>NA|NA|TRBV11-2|TRBJ2-5
TGTGCCAGCAGCTTAGGTGCGGCAGGGTTACAAGAGACCCAGTACTTC
CASSLGAAGLQETQYF
>NA|TRBD2|TRBV6-5|TRBJ2-5
TGTGCCAGCAGTTACGAGACTAGCGGAAAGTACCAAGAGACCCAGTACTTC
CASSYETSGKYQETQYF
>many|NA|TRBV5-6|TRBJ1-4
TGTGCCAGCAGCGGTGGTCTGGGTGAAAAACTGTTTTTT
CASSGGLGEKLFF
>NA|TRBD2|TRBV29-1|TRBJ2-5
TGCAGCGTTGCGTCTACTAGCGGGAGTACCCAGTACTTC
CSVASTSGSTQYF
>NA|NA|TRBV7-2|TRBJ2-5
TGTGCCAGCAGCGTCTTCCAAGAGACCCAGTACTTC
CASSVFQETQYF
>many|NA|TRBV28|TRBJ2-3
TGTGCCAGCAGTCCCCTTAGAGGGCTGCTAAGCACAGATACGCAGTATTTT
CASSPLRGLLSTDTQYF
>NA|TRBD2|TRBV20-1|TRBJ2-1
TGCTGTGCTAGAGGGCCTCAACTAGCGAGGTCCTACAATGAGCAGTTCTTC
CCARGPQLARSYNEQFF
>NA|NA|TRBV4-2|TRBJ1-4
TGTGCCAGCAGCCAAGACGTATTCGCTAATGAAAAACTGTTTTTT
CASSQDVFANEKLFF
>few|NA|TRBV14|TRBJ1-6
TGTGCCAGCAGCCTTACAGCTCCCGATTCACCCCTCCACTTT
CASSLTAPDSPLHF